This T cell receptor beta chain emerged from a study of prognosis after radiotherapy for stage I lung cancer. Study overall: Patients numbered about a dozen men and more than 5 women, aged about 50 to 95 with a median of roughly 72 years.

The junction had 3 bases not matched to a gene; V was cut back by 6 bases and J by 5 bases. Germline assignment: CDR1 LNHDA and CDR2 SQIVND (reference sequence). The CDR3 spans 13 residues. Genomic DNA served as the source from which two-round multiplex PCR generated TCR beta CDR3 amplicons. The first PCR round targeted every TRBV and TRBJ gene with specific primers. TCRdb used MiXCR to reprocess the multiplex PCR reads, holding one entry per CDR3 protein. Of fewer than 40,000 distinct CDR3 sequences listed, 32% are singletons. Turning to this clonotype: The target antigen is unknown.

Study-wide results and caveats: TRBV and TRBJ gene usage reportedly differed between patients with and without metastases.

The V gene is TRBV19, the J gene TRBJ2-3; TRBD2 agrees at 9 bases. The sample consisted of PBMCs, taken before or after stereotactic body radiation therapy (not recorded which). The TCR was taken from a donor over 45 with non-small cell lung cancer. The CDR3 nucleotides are TGTGCCAGTAGCCTACTAGCGGGAGATACGCAGTATTTT. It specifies CASSLLAGDTQYF.